Listed below are T cell receptor beta chains from one sample, sequenced in a study of blood T cell repertoires in COVID-19. Method: immunoSEQ multiplex PCR; TCRdb's copy keeps in-frame clones and lacks some. Counted here are over 250,000 clones, around 86% occurring once; the ten biggest clones make up 2% to 2.5%. The source material was peripheral blood. The receptors were gathered from a man aged 50-59 years with acute or convalescent COVID-19. CDR3s include the opening cysteine and the closing phenylalanine or tryptophan. Each record gives: CDR3 protein, CDR3 DNA, J gene, D gene, V gene, clone size, CDR3 length. D genes are given only for firm matches. Size is omitted from some rows. Given values are once, few, many or a class for expanded clones.

CDR3: CATSDPRADRLGTDTQYF; DNA: TGTGCCACCAGTGATCCTCGTGCGGACAGGCTTGGCACAGATACGCAGTATTTT; J: TRBJ2-3; D: TRBD1; V: TRBV24-1; size: NA; length: 18
CDR3: CASTRDTNTDTQYF; DNA: TGTGCCAGCACCCGGGACACCAACACAGATACGCAGTATTTT; J: TRBJ2-3; D: NA; V: TRBV6-5; size: NA; length: 14
CDR3: CASSQTVRAQHF; DNA: TGTGCCAGCAGCCAGACGGTGAGGGCCCAGCATTTT; J: TRBJ1-5; D: NA; V: TRBV2; size: few; length: 12
CDR3: CASSLRPYGQVFPSVDF; DNA: TGTGCCAGCAGCTTAAGGCCCTACGGACAGGTTTTTCCCTCAGTGGACTTC; J: TRBJ2-4; D: TRBD1; V: TRBV5-6; size: NA; length: 17
CDR3: CASSELQAGGTEAFF; DNA: TGTGCCAGCAGTGAGTTACAGGCGGGAGGCACTGAAGCTTTCTTT; J: TRBJ1-1; D: NA; V: TRBV6-1; size: NA; length: 15
CDR3: CASSDSRGLRTEAFF; DNA: TGTGCCAGCAGTGATAGCAGGGGGCTTAGGACTGAAGCTTTCTTT; J: TRBJ1-1; D: TRBD1; V: TRBV25-1; size: NA; length: 15
CDR3: CASSPMAGAGGRNQPQHF; DNA: TGTGCCAGCAGCCCAATGGCTGGGGCAGGGGGCCGCAATCAGCCCCAGCATTTT; J: TRBJ1-5; D: TRBD1; V: TRBV7-2; size: NA; length: 18
CDR3: CASSEFPSGGIGFREQYF; DNA: TGTGCCAGCAGTGAATTCCCTAGCGGGGGTATCGGGTTCCGCGAGCAGTACTTC; J: TRBJ2-7; D: TRBD2; V: TRBV6-1; size: NA; length: 18
CDR3: CASSLELYTEAFF; DNA: TGCGCCAGCAGCTTGGAACTTTACACTGAAGCTTTCTTT; J: TRBJ1-1; D: NA; V: TRBV5-1; size: NA; length: 13
CDR3: CASSSKFWGDSPLHF; DNA: TGCGCCAGCAGCTCGAAGTTTTGGGGGGATTCACCCCTCCACTTT; J: TRBJ1-6; D: NA; V: TRBV5-1; size: NA; length: 15
CDR3: CASSEIGREETQYF; DNA: TGTGCCAGCAGTGAAATCGGCAGGGAAGAGACCCAGTACTTC; J: TRBJ2-5; D: NA; V: TRBV25-1; size: NA; length: 14
CDR3: CASGLDGIGELFF; DNA: TGTGCTAGTGGTTTGGACGGGATCGGGGAGCTGTTTTTT; J: TRBJ2-2; D: NA; V: TRBV12-5; size: NA; length: 13
CDR3: CASSHRRGEDTQYF; DNA: TGTGCCAGCAGTCACCGTCGGGGGGAAGATACGCAGTATTTT; J: TRBJ2-3; D: TRBD2; V: TRBV7-8; size: NA; length: 14
CDR3: CSVEDSGTGTLNYGYTF; DNA: TGCAGCGTTGAAGATTCCGGGACAGGGACTCTTAACTATGGCTACACCTTC; J: TRBJ1-2; D: TRBD1; V: TRBV29-1; size: NA; length: 17
CDR3: CASSWDRLNEQYF; DNA: TGTGCCAGCAGCTGGGACAGGCTGAACGAGCAGTACTTC; J: TRBJ2-7; D: TRBD1; V: TRBV12-3/TRBV12-4; size: once; length: 13
CDR3: CASSSGLAANNEQFF; DNA: TGTGCCAGCAGCTCAGGACTAGCGGCAAACAATGAGCAGTTCTTC; J: TRBJ2-1; D: TRBD2; V: TRBV5-4; size: NA; length: 15
CDR3: CASSSNSGNTEAFF; DNA: TGCGCCAGCAGCTCGAACTCGGGGAACACTGAAGCTTTCTTT; J: TRBJ1-1; D: NA; V: TRBV5-1; size: NA; length: 14
CDR3: CASSLVAARMSEQYF; DNA: TGTGCCAGCAGCTTAGTAGCGGCTAGGATGAGCGAGCAGTACTTC; J: TRBJ2-7; D: NA; V: TRBV7-2; size: NA; length: 15
CDR3: CASSPPSGGAAGELFF; DNA: TGTGCCAGCAGCCCACCTAGCGGGGGGGCCGCCGGGGAGCTGTTTTTT; J: TRBJ2-2; D: TRBD2; V: TRBV5-4; size: NA; length: 16
CDR3: CASSMGLSTYSPLHF; DNA: TGTGCCAGCAGTATGGGACTCTCAACCTATTCACCCCTCCACTTT; J: TRBJ1-6; D: NA; V: TRBV6-4; size: NA; length: 15
CDR3: CASDRSSVRGDTQYF; DNA: TGTGCCAGCGATCGGTCTAGCGTGAGGGGAGATACGCAGTATTTT; J: TRBJ2-3; D: NA; V: TRBV2; size: once; length: 15
CDR3: CASGLGLNYEQYF; DNA: TGTGCTAGTGGTTTGGGACTAAACTACGAGCAGTACTTC; J: TRBJ2-7; D: NA; V: TRBV12-5; size: NA; length: 13
CDR3: CASSYMDRGGTDTQYF; DNA: TGTGCCAGCAGCTACATGGACAGGGGGGGCACAGATACGCAGTATTTT; J: TRBJ2-3; D: TRBD1; V: TRBV5-4; size: NA; length: 16
CDR3: CASSLDRTYEQYF; DNA: TGTGCCAGTTCCTTGGACAGAACCTACGAGCAGTACTTC; J: TRBJ2-7; D: NA; V: TRBV6-5; size: NA; length: 13
CDR3: CASSQDPPTAITGELFF; DNA: TGCGCCAGCAGCCAAGACCCGCCGACAGCGATCACCGGGGAGCTGTTTTTT; J: TRBJ2-2; D: NA; V: TRBV4-1; size: NA; length: 17
CDR3: CATSDLMAGVNQPQHF; DNA: TGTGCCACCAGTGATTTGATGGCAGGGGTTAACCAGCCCCAGCATTTT; J: TRBJ1-5; D: NA; V: TRBV24-1; size: NA; length: 16
CDR3: CASSYGAVRSTDTQYF; DNA: TGTGCCAGCAGTTACGGAGCTGTGCGAAGCACAGATACGCAGTATTTT; J: TRBJ2-3; D: NA; V: TRBV6-6; size: NA; length: 16
CDR3: CASSRGLAGGLGNEQFF; DNA: TGTGCCAGCAGCCGAGGACTAGCGGGGGGGCTTGGTAATGAGCAGTTCTTC; J: TRBJ2-1; D: TRBD2; V: TRBV14; size: NA; length: 17
CDR3: CASSKEATGSGSNQPQHF; DNA: TGTGCCAGCAGCAAAGAGGCCACGGGGAGTGGTAGCAATCAGCCCCAGCATTTT; J: TRBJ1-5; D: NA; V: TRBV21-1; size: NA; length: 18
CDR3: CASSEASSSYEQYF; DNA: TGCGCCAGCAGTGAGGCGTCGAGCTCCTACGAGCAGTACTTC; J: TRBJ2-7; D: NA; V: TRBV10-1; size: NA; length: 14
CDR3: CASSLAASSYNEQFF; DNA: TGTGCCAGCAGCTTGGCGGCTAGCTCCTACAATGAGCAGTTCTTC; J: TRBJ2-1; D: NA; V: TRBV5-5; size: NA; length: 15
CDR3: CASSGQGAGQPQHF; DNA: TGTGCCAGCAGCGGACAGGGCGCGGGACAGCCCCAGCATTTT; J: TRBJ1-5; D: TRBD1; V: TRBV2; size: few; length: 14
CDR3: CASSQGQGPYEQYF; DNA: TGTGCCAGCAGCCAAGGACAGGGCCCCTACGAGCAGTACTTC; J: TRBJ2-7; D: TRBD1; V: TRBV14; size: NA; length: 14
CDR3: CASSPPGGAGAFF; DNA: TGTGCCAGCAGTCCCCCTGGGGGGGCGGGAGCTTTCTTT; J: TRBJ1-1; D: NA; V: TRBV6-6; size: NA; length: 13
CDR3: CASAGRHGYTF; DNA: TGTGCCAGTGCGGGACGCCATGGCTACACCTTC; J: TRBJ1-2; D: NA; V: TRBV19; size: NA; length: 11
CDR3: CASSLVEGRETQYF; DNA: TGTGCCAGCAGCTTAGTGGAGGGGAGAGAGACCCAGTACTTC; J: TRBJ2-5; D: NA; V: TRBV7-6; size: NA; length: 14
CDR3: CASTETGPGNTIYF; DNA: TGTGCCAGCACCGAAACAGGGCCCGGAAACACCATATATTTT; J: TRBJ1-3; D: NA; V: TRBV6-5; size: NA; length: 14
CDR3: CASSPTGVSYEQYF; DNA: TGTGCCAGCAGCCCAACAGGGGTCAGCTACGAGCAGTACTTC; J: TRBJ2-7; D: TRBD1; V: TRBV2; size: NA; length: 14
CDR3: CASSPGQMATDTQYF; DNA: TGTGCCAGCAGCCCAGGACAGATGGCCACAGATACGCAGTATTTT; J: TRBJ2-3; D: NA; V: TRBV11-1; size: NA; length: 15
CDR3: CATSRQAGDIGAQYF; DNA: TGTGCCACCAGCAGACAAGCGGGGGATATAGGGGCGCAGTATTTT; J: TRBJ2-3; D: TRBD2; V: TRBV15; size: NA; length: 15
CDR3: CASSPGGGGAHIQYF; DNA: TGTGCCAGCAGTCCAGGGGGCGGGGGCGCTCACATTCAGTACTTC; J: TRBJ2-4; D: NA; V: TRBV3-1/TRBV3-2; size: NA; length: 15
CDR3: CASSPDRNTGELFF; DNA: TGTGCCAGCTCCCCCGACAGGAATACCGGGGAGCTGTTTTTT; J: TRBJ2-2; D: NA; V: TRBV18; size: NA; length: 14
CDR3: CASSLTGSPRALHF; DNA: TGTGCCAGCAGCTTGACAGGGTCCCCCAGGGCCCTCCACTTT; J: TRBJ1-6; D: TRBD1; V: TRBV7-8; size: NA; length: 14
CDR3: CASSREGQNTEAFF; DNA: TGTGCCAGCAGCAGGGAGGGACAAAACACTGAAGCTTTCTTT; J: TRBJ1-1; D: NA; V: TRBV9; size: NA; length: 14
CDR3: CASSQNSGARTDTQYF; DNA: TGTGCCAGCAGTCAAAATTCTGGGGCAAGGACAGATACGCAGTATTTT; J: TRBJ2-3; D: NA; V: TRBV27; size: once; length: 16
CDR3: CASSYTRISGPQYF; DNA: TGTGCCAGCAGCTATACAAGGATTTCGGGTCCTCAGTACTTC; J: TRBJ2-5; D: NA; V: TRBV9; size: NA; length: 14
CDR3: CASSLGPLGGTRVDGYTF; DNA: TGCGCCAGCAGCTTGGGCCCACTCGGGGGGACCCGGGTGGATGGCTACACCTTC; J: TRBJ1-2; D: NA; V: TRBV5-1; size: NA; length: 18
CDR3: CASSSTSGVPYEQYF; DNA: TGTGCCAGCAGCTCGACTAGCGGGGTCCCCTACGAGCAGTACTTC; J: TRBJ2-7; D: TRBD2; V: TRBV7-2; size: NA; length: 15
CDR3: CASSHVPGLAGGAKNIQYF; DNA: TGTGCCAGCAGCCATGTCCCGGGACTAGCGGGGGGTGCCAAAAACATTCAGTACTTC; J: TRBJ2-4; D: TRBD2; V: TRBV3-1/TRBV3-2; size: NA; length: 19
CDR3: CASSPEAGRGETQYF; DNA: TGTGCCAGCTCACCTGAGGCAGGGCGAGGAGAGACCCAGTACTTC; J: TRBJ2-5; D: NA; V: TRBV18; size: NA; length: 15
CDR3: CASSMILAGGPGDIQYF; DNA: TGTGCCAGTAGTATGATCCTAGCGGGGGGGCCGGGCGACATTCAGTACTTC; J: TRBJ2-4; D: TRBD2; V: TRBV19; size: NA; length: 17
CDR3: CASSQEAAGFGNDGYTF; DNA: TGTGCCAGCAGCCAAGAGGCGGCAGGATTCGGGAACGATGGCTACACCTTC; J: TRBJ1-2; D: NA; V: TRBV3-1/TRBV3-2; size: NA; length: 17
CDR3: CASSPGGWSYEQYF; DNA: TGTGCCAGTAGTCCCGGGGGATGGTCCTACGAGCAGTACTTC; J: TRBJ2-7; D: NA; V: TRBV19; size: NA; length: 14
CDR3: CASRIQGTTEAFF; DNA: TGTGCCAGCAGAATACAGGGGACCACTGAAGCTTTCTTT; J: TRBJ1-1; D: TRBD1; V: TRBV6-5; size: NA; length: 13